This is a list of T cell receptor beta chains from one sample in a study of T cell changes during pregnancy in multiple sclerosis. This table comes from immunoSEQ multiplex PCR, and its TCRdb copy is limited to in-frame clones, with some not included. The sample lists about 64,000 clones; about 96% were seen once. Sample: CD8+ T cells from peripheral blood mononuclear cells, taken after pregnancy. These receptors originate from a female donor with multiple sclerosis, enrolled in a pregnancy study. Both conserved end residues are part of each CDR3. Part of the rows lack a size; the others show once, few, many or a class for expanded clones.

CDR3	V	J	size
CASSKKSAGINYGYTF	TRBV7-2	TRBJ1-2	.
CASSSLNTGELFF	TRBV7-6	TRBJ2-2	.
CASSHGGQGYEKLFF	TRBV14	TRBJ1-4	.
CASSFWTGGRDEQFF	TRBV7-2	TRBJ2-1	.
CASSSPGTGVYEQYF	TRBV28	TRBJ2-7	.
CASTPGTGGYEQYF	TRBV7-2	TRBJ2-7	.
CASSSDSYNEQFF	TRBV28	TRBJ2-1	.
CASSVLGLAERYEQYF	TRBV9	TRBJ2-7	.
CASSDGDYPYNEQFF	TRBV2	TRBJ2-1	.
CASSLTSGSSNNEQFF	TRBV7-9	TRBJ2-1	.
CASSPPSSSEQYF	TRBV7-8	TRBJ2-7	.
CASSVGMLAGVDEQYF	TRBV9	TRBJ2-7	.
CASSLGGPDRDPYEQYF	TRBV27	TRBJ2-7	.
CASSSGTLALETQYF	TRBV5-6	TRBJ2-5	once
CASSPGERNQPQHF	TRBV7-2	TRBJ1-5	.
CASSLQPTGALNNEQFF	TRBV27	TRBJ2-1	.
CASSLTGAEAFF	TRBV5-5	TRBJ1-1	once
CASSLPAGTGDTEAFF	TRBV28	TRBJ1-1	.
CASSPGTSGQGSYNEQFF	TRBV19	TRBJ2-1	.
CASSEANQGAIQYF	TRBV5-4	TRBJ2-4	.
CASPPGQVHDYGYTF	TRBV27	TRBJ1-2	.
CASSLGTGVTGANVLTF	TRBV27	TRBJ2-6	.
CASSQEPYNEQFF	TRBV7-9	TRBJ2-1	.
CASSQDNSLAKNIQYF	TRBV4-3	TRBJ2-4	.
CASSLNSFNQPQHF	TRBV27	TRBJ1-5	.
CASSILRGRNEQYF	TRBV28	TRBJ2-7	.
CASSIGLSSEQYF	TRBV19	TRBJ2-7	.
CASSADRDYTEAFF	TRBV5-8	TRBJ1-1	.
CASSLSLAGPHGGQYF	TRBV28	TRBJ2-3	.
CAWSGVGFYGYTF	TRBV30	TRBJ1-2	.
CASSNRPQGYNEQFF	TRBV19	TRBJ2-1	.
CARGEGDKSSYEQYF	TRBV2	TRBJ2-7	.
CASSPQTSGLAARNEQYF	TRBV7-2	TRBJ2-7	.
CASSLGRETQYF	TRBV13	TRBJ2-5	.
CASSLMAVTYNEQFF	TRBV28	TRBJ2-1	once
CASSEYGQLQETQYF	TRBV25-1	TRBJ2-5	.
CASSRGGAGNTIYF	TRBV5-6	TRBJ1-3	.
CASSPLTGVGYTF	TRBV11-2	TRBJ1-2	.
CASSSGLAGGPGETQYF	TRBV7-2	TRBJ2-5	.
CASSFGTAYNEQFF	TRBV28	TRBJ2-1	.
CASSSRGGYEQYF	TRBV19	TRBJ2-7	.
CASSEGQGWYEQYF	TRBV25-1	TRBJ2-7	once
CASSRGGNTEAFF	TRBV25-1	TRBJ1-1	.
CAAGTSGYTGELFF	TRBV4-3	TRBJ2-2	.
CASSLGTAYEQYF	TRBV7-9	TRBJ2-7	.
CSVEGTSYPRDTQYF	TRBV29-1	TRBJ2-3	.
CASSHPSDSYEQYF	TRBV7-6	TRBJ2-7	once
CASSLALSLTNEQFF	TRBV7-6	TRBJ2-1	.
CASSSGGTQYF	TRBV5-1	TRBJ2-5	.